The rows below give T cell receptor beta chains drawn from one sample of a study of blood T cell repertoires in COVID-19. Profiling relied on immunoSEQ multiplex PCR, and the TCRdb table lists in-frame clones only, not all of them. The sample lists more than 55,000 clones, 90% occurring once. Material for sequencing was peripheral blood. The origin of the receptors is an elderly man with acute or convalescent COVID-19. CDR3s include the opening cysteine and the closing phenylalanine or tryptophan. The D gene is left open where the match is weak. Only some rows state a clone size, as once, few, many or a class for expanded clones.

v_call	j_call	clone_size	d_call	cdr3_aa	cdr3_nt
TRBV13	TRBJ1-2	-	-	CASKRGQSYGYTF	TGTGCCAGCAAAAGGGGCCAGTCCTATGGCTACACCTTC
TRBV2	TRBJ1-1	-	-	CASSVDRTVGTEAFF	TGTGCCAGCAGCGTCGACCGGACTGTGGGCACTGAAGCTTTCTTT
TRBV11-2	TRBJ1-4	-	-	CASSLDRSRELFF	TGTGCCAGCAGCTTAGATCGTTCGCGAGAACTGTTTTTT
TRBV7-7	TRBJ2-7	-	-	CASSLGPYYEQYF	TGTGCCAGCAGCTTAGGTCCCTACTACGAGCAGTACTTC
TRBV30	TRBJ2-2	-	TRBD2	CAWRPLGAGGPPGELFF	TGTGCCTGGAGGCCCTTAGGGGCGGGGGGGCCCCCCGGGGAGCTGTTTTTT
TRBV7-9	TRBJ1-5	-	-	CASSLAGPTQPQHF	TGTGCCAGCAGCTTAGCAGGCCCGACACAGCCCCAGCATTTT
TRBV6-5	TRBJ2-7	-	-	CASTRRQGASYEQYF	TGTGCCAGCACCCGACGCCAGGGTGCTTCCTACGAGCAGTACTTC
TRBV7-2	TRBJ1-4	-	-	CASSPVTGAQSEKLFF	TGTGCCAGCAGCCCCGTCACAGGCGCCCAGAGTGAAAAACTGTTTTTT
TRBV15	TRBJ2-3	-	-	CATSRPGLGTDTQYF	TGTGCCACCAGCAGACCTGGACTCGGCACAGATACGCAGTATTTT
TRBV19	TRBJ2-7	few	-	CASSIRTGSAYEQYF	TGTGCCAGTAGTATACGCACAGGGTCCGCCTACGAGCAGTACTTC
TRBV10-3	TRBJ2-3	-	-	CAISGSQDTQYF	TGTGCCATCAGTGGGTCCCAAGATACGCAGTATTTT
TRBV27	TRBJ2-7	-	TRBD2	CAIPGPVAGCYEQYF	TGTGCCATCCCGGGGCCGGTAGCGGGGTGCTACGAGCAGTACTTC
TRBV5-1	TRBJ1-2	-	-	CASSLAATGNGYTF	TGCGCCAGCAGCTTGGCGGCAACAGGGAATGGCTACACCTTC
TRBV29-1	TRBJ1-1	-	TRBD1	CSVGVTGGKNTEAFF	TGCAGCGTTGGGGTGACAGGGGGCAAGAACACTGAAGCTTTCTTT
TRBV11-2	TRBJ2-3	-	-	CASSQDRGGAFGTDTQYF	TGTGCCAGCAGCCAAGACAGAGGCGGGGCCTTCGGCACAGATACGCAGTATTTT
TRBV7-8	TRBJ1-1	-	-	CASSTHPGRQNTEAFF	TGTGCCAGCAGCACCCACCCCGGGAGGCAGAACACTGAAGCTTTCTTT
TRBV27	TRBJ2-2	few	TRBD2	CASRWASGDNTGELFF	TGTGCCAGCCGTTGGGCTAGCGGGGACAACACCGGGGAGCTGTTTTTT
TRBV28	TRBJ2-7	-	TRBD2	CASSLSGTSGSYEQYF	TGTGCCAGCAGTTTGTCCGGGACTAGCGGTTCCTACGAGCAGTACTTC
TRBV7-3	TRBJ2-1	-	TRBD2	CASSVVAGSYNEQFF	TGTGCCAGCAGCGTCGTAGCGGGGTCTTACAATGAGCAGTTCTTC
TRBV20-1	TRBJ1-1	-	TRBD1	CSARQGAEAFF	TGCAGTGCAAGACAGGGGGCTGAAGCTTTCTTT
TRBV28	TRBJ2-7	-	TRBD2	CAGSRGGTPYEQYF	TGTGCCGGTTCCCGCGGGGGAACTCCCTACGAGCAGTACTTC
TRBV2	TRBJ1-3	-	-	CASSLDRLSGNTIYF	TGTGCCAGCAGTTTGGACAGACTCTCTGGAAACACCATATATTTT
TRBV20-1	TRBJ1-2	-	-	CSAQGQLGYTF	TGCAGTGCCCAGGGGCAACTTGGCTACACCTTC
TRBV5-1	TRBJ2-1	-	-	CASSLAGPIDEQFF	TGCGCCAGCAGCTTGGCAGGGCCCATCGATGAGCAGTTCTTC
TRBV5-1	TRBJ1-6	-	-	CASSLSVPGLNSPLHF	TGCGCCAGCAGCTTGTCAGTCCCGGGTTTAAATTCACCCCTCCACTTT
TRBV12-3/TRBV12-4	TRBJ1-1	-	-	CASSLTGKTEAFF	TGTGCCAGCAGTTTAACAGGGAAGACTGAAGCTTTCTTT
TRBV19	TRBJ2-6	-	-	CASRSTATSSGANVLTF	TGTGCCAGTAGATCAACCGCAACCAGCTCTGGGGCCAACGTCCTGACTTTC
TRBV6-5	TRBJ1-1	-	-	CASTLAGADTEAFF	TGTGCCAGCACTTTGGCAGGGGCGGACACTGAAGCTTTCTTT
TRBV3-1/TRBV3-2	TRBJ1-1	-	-	CASSPADFPRDTEAFF	TGTGCCAGCAGCCCCGCTGACTTTCCGAGGGACACTGAAGCTTTCTTT
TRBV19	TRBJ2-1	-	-	CASSDAGVSYNEQFF	TGTGCCAGTAGCGATGCCGGGGTCTCCTACAATGAGCAGTTCTTC
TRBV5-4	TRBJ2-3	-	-	CASSFGAGSTDTQYF	TGTGCCAGCAGCTTTGGGGCGGGGAGCACAGATACGCAGTATTTT
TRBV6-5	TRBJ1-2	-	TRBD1	CASRPTGGYGYTF	TGTGCCAGCAGACCGACAGGGGGCTATGGCTACACCTTC
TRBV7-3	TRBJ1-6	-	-	CASSLSSGGGNSPLHF	TGTGCCAGCAGCTTGTCCAGTGGCGGAGGAAATTCACCCCTCCACTTT
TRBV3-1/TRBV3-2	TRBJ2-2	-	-	CASSQAASGELFF	TGTGCCAGCAGCCAAGCCGCGTCTGGGGAGCTGTTTTTT
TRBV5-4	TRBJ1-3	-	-	CASSLESGTSGNTIYF	TGTGCCAGCAGCTTGGAATCGGGTACCTCTGGAAACACCATATATTTT
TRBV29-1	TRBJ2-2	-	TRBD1	CSVGTALPGELFF	TGCAGCGTAGGGACAGCCCTTCCCGGGGAGCTGTTTTTT
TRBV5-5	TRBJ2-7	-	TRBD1	CASSFGGTGAYEQYF	TGTGCCAGCAGCTTCGGGGGGACAGGGGCCTACGAGCAGTACTTC
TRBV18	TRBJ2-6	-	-	CASSPQTGSLAGANVLTF	TGTGCCAGCTCACCACAAACAGGCTCCCTGGCTGGGGCCAACGTCCTGACTTTC
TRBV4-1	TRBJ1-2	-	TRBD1	CASSQVPGDPGQGYGYTF	TGCGCCAGCAGCCAGGTCCCCGGAGACCCGGGACAGGGCTATGGCTACACCTTC
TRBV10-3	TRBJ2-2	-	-	CAITSNTGELFF	TGTGCCATCACTAGCAACACCGGGGAGCTGTTTTTT
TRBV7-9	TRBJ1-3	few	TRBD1	CASRQGQGISGNTIYF	TGTGCCAGCAGACAAGGACAGGGGATCTCTGGAAACACCATATATTTT
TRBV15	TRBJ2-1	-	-	CATSSNSRGGGDEQFF	TGTGCCACCAGCTCCAATTCCAGGGGTGGAGGAGATGAGCAGTTCTTC
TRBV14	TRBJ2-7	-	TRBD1	CASSHPGTGVYEQYF	TGTGCCAGCAGCCATCCCGGGACAGGGGTCTACGAGCAGTACTTC
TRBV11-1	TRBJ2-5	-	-	CASSFSVGLQETQYF	TGTGCCAGCAGCTTTTCGGTGGGACTTCAAGAGACCCAGTACTTC
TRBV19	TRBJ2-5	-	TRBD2	CASSTLSGGEETQYF	TGTGCCAGTAGTACCCTTAGCGGGGGGGAAGAGACCCAGTACTTC
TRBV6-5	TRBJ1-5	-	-	CASRQTEFGDQPQHF	TGTGCCAGCAGACAAACAGAGTTCGGCGATCAGCCCCAGCATTTT
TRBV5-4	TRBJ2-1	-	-	CASTPSPTGALYNEQFF	TGTGCCAGCACCCCCTCGCCGACAGGCGCCTTATACAATGAGCAGTTCTTC
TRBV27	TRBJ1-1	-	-	CASITRTAMNTEAFF	TGTGCCAGCATAACCCGGACAGCCATGAACACTGAAGCTTTCTTT
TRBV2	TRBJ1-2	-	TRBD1	CASKDRSNYGYTF	TGTGCCAGCAAGGACAGGTCTAACTATGGCTACACCTTC
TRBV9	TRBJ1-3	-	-	CASSVAAQTALSSGNTIYF	TGTGCCAGCAGCGTAGCTGCACAAACAGCCCTTAGCTCTGGAAACACCATATATTTT
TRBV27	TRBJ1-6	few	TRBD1	CASSLSGRGITNSPLHF	TGTGCCAGCAGTTTATCTGGCAGGGGGATTACTAATTCACCCCTCCACTTT
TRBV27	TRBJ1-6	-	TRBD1	CASSPRDRATSPLHF	TGTGCCAGCAGTCCTCGGGACAGGGCGACTTCACCCCTCCACTTT
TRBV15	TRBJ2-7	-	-	CATSTSRDTGGLYEQYF	TGTGCCACCAGCACTTCCCGCGACACCGGAGGGTTGTACGAGCAGTACTTC
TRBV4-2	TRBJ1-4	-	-	CASSQGATNEKLFF	TGTGCCAGCAGCCAAGGCGCCACTAATGAAAAACTGTTTTTT
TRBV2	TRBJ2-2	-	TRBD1	CASSQQGLHTGELFF	TGTGCCAGCAGCCAACAGGGGTTGCACACCGGGGAGCTGTTTTTT